This T cell receptor beta chain was found in a study of regulatory T cells in long-lasting Graves disease. Study-level points and caveats: Relative to new patients (approximately 960), persistent patients exhibited greater sharing of public clonotypes (about 3,000).

Arm-PCR of CDR3 regions with iRepertoire HTBI primers generated TCR beta libraries. TCRdb processed the multiplex PCR reads anew with MiXCR; each CDR3 protein has one entry. The repertoire consists of 400,000 to 500,000 distinct CDR3 sequences, with around 23% occurring once and the leading ten covering roughly an eighth. Many counts were recorded for this clonotype. The antigen remains undetermined. Time point described: persistent/refractory GD, antithyroid drugs over 5 years with positive TRAb. RNA isolated from PBMCs was used to make the TCR library. The input for sequencing was peripheral blood mononuclear cells (PBMCs), taken when the disease was refractory, from a patient treated with antithyroid drugs. The TCR comes from a female donor with Graves disease.

The CDR3 DNA reads as TGTGCCAGCAGTGTTTTAGAGGAAGGCTACACCTTC. Amino acid sequence: CASSVLEEGYTF. This rearrangement joins TRBV2 to TRBJ1-2, with D uncertain. V was shortened by 4 bases and J by 8 bases, with 11 bases between the two germline ends. The CDR3 contains 12 residues. Germline CDR1 reads SNHLY; CDR2 reads FYNNEI.